A single sample gave rise to the 24 T cell receptor beta chains below, sequenced in a study of blood T cells in healthy people across ages. It was with a sample-barcoded 5' primer and a J-beta primer mix that a second PCR of about 6 to 12 cycles was run. Via MiXCR, TCRdb re-called the 5' RACE reads, giving one row per CDR3 protein. This table has about 1.7 million distinct CDR3 sequences, approximately 28% appearing once. Sequenced material: blood. The receptor source for this set is a woman under 40 in good health.

CDR3 sequence: CSARRSGMNTGELFF. The CDR3 coding sequence is TGCAGTGCTAGGCGGAGCGGGATGAACACCGGGGAGCTGTTTTTT. The genes are TRBV20-1 and TRBJ2-2, with TRBD2 matching over 7 bases. The CDR3 totals 15 residues. V dropped 3 bases and J dropped 1; count of bases not matched to a gene: 5. Germline assignment: CDR1 DFQATT and CDR2 SNEGSKA (reference sequence).

In its sample, this clonotype was seen many times. The chain recombines TRBV5-1 with TRBJ2-7; D possibly corresponds to TRBD1 (5 bases). CDR3 length: 16 amino acids. CDR1 and CDR2 (germline): SGHRS, YFSETQ. V lost 1 base to trimming and J lost 0 bases, with 14 bases between them. CDR3 loop: CASSLYGAPSSYEQYF. CDR3 bases: TGCGCCAGCAGCTTGTATGGGGCGCCGTCCTCCTACGAGCAGTACTTC.

V is TRBV2 and J is TRBJ2-7; D is unresolved. Trimming left V 2 bases short and J 5 bases short, with 7 bases between. The CDR3 totals 12 residues. The germline V gene has CDR1 SNHLY and CDR2 FYNNEI. The CDR3 reads CASSEFSHEQYF. The CDR3 bases are TGTGCCAGCAGTGAATTTTCCCACGAGCAGTACTTC. The variable domain in full, with the rest retrieved from reference TRBV2 and TRBJ2-7, is EPEVTQTPSHQVTQMGQEVILRCVPISNHLYFYWYRQILGQKVEFLVSFYNNEISEKSEIFDDQFSVERPDGSNFTLKIRSTKLEDSAMYFCASSEFSHEQYFGPGTRLTVT.

This clonotype has more than one count but fewer than ten. The CDR3 nucleotides read TGTGCCAGCAGCTTGGGGGAGCGAGACTATGGCTACACCTTC. This gives the protein CASSLGERDYGYTF. The chain joins TRBV7-9 to TRBJ1-2, with D possibly TRBD1 on 5 matching bases. This CDR3 comprises 14 residues. V lost 3 bases to trimming and J lost 3 bases, with 11 bases between them. In germline, CDR1 is SEHNR, CDR2 FQNEAQ (reference sequence).

The chain has TRBV7-9 and TRBJ2-2, with D unclear. V lost 5 bases and J lost 0, with 13 bases in between. Germline values: CDR1 SEHNR, CDR2 FQNEAQ (reference sequence). This CDR3 contains 16 residues. The CDR3 sequence is CASSPKLLANTGELFF. The CDR3 coding sequence is TGTGCCAGCAGCCCGAAGCTCCTCGCGAACACCGGGGAGCTGTTTTTT. Complete variable domain (other parts from reference TRBV7-9 and TRBJ2-2): DTGVSQNPRHKITKRGQNVTFRCDPISEHNRLYWYRQTLGQGPEFLTYFQNEAQLEKSRLLSDRFSAERPKGSFSTLEIQRTEQGDSAMYLCASSPKLLANTGELFFGEGSRLTVL.

There are many counts of this clonotype. The chain couples TRBV9 to TRBJ2-7; D may match TRBD1 or TRBD2 (5 bases each). V lost 3 bases and J lost 5, with 12 bases in between. From germline, CDR1 is SGDLS and CDR2 YYNGEE. The CDR3 runs 13 residues. CDR3 in amino acids: CASSGDPWDEQYF. The CDR3 nucleotides read TGTGCCAGCAGCGGGGACCCCTGGGACGAGCAGTACTTC.

This clonotype has at least ten counts. V and J are TRBV20-1 and TRBJ2-5, with 11 bases lining up with TRBD2. The CDR3 has 14 amino acids. CDR1 is DFQATT and CDR2 is SNEGSKA in the germline V gene (reference sequence). V shed 5 bases, J shed 0 bases, and the junction held 2 bases outside the gene matches. CDR3 sequence reads: CSADSGGDQETQYF. The CDR3 DNA sequence: TGCAGTGCTGATAGCGGGGGGGACCAAGAGACCCAGTACTTC.

CDR3 nucleotides: TGTGCCAGCAGGATCAGAGGGGCCAAGGGCTATGGCTACACCTTC. This sequence encodes CASRIRGAKGYGYTF. The chain couples TRBV28 to TRBJ1-2, with a possible D match to TRBD1 (5 bases). Trimming shortened V by 6 bases and J by 4 bases, and 18 bases separated the two germline ends. Germline loops: CDR1 MDHEN, CDR2 SYDVKM. This CDR3 spans 15 amino acids.

This clonotype was counted only a few times. The chain recombines TRBV7-2 with TRBJ2-7, with TRBD2 identical over 14 bases. The end of the DNA aligns better with TRBJ2-5, so the J call may be wrong. Looked up from germline, CDR1 is SGHTA and CDR2 is FQGNSA. The CDR3 has 15 residues. The CDR3 bases are TGTGCCAGCAGTCTCGGACTAGCGGGAGGACAGACCCAGTACTTC. Protein: CASSLGLAGGQTQYF.

As concerns this clonotype: This could be a read error, since a much larger clone is one nucleotide away. The rearrangement links TRBV5-1 to TRBJ2-1, with D tentatively TRBD1 (6 bases). This CDR3 region has 13 residues. CDR1 and CDR2 (germline): SGHRS, YFSETQ. V lost 4 bases and J lost 10, with 15 bases in between. The CDR3 DNA reads TGCGCCAGCAGCGATACAGGGTTTTACGAGCAGTTCTTC. This encodes CASSDTGFYEQFF.

This clonotype was counted only a few times. The chain combines TRBV5-5 with TRBJ2-1; weak D call: TRBD2 (6 bases). The V gene lost 8 bases and the J gene lost 0 bases, with 9 bases spanning the gap. The germline V gene has CDR1 SGHKS and CDR2 YYEKEE (reference sequence). The CDR3 is 13 residues long. The CDR3 nucleotides read TGTGCCAGTCTAGCGTTCTCCTACAATGAGCAGTTCTTC. Translated: CASLAFSYNEQFF.

This clonotype was counted between two and nine times. The V gene is TRBV29-1, the J gene TRBJ2-5, with D uncertain. The CDR3 is 10 residues long. The V gene's germline CDR1 is SQVTM and CDR2 ANQGSEA. The CDR3 spells CILSVETQYF. The CDR3 coding sequence is TGCATCCTAAGTGTTGAGACCCAGTACTTC.

The chain has TRBV20-1 and TRBJ1-2; D is unclear. V was trimmed by 3 bases and J by 1 base, leaving 18 bases between them. CDR1 and CDR2 from the germline V gene are DFQATT and SNEGSKA (reference sequence). The CDR3 consists of 16 residues. CDR3 DNA sequence: TGCAGTGCTAGTGCAGCGGAGTTCGGGGATAACTATGGCTACACCTTC. It encodes CSASAAEFGDNYGYTF.

This clonotype was detected many times. V is TRBV29-1 and J is TRBJ2-1; the D gene is possibly TRBD2 (6 bases). This CDR3 spans 11 amino acids. V lost 6 bases and J lost 3, with 6 bases in between. In germline, CDR1 is SQVTM, CDR2 ANQGSEA. The CDR3 protein is CSVGGYNEQFF. In DNA, the CDR3 is TGCAGCGTCGGGGGCTACAATGAGCAGTTCTTC.

The chain uses TRBV5-1 and TRBJ1-1, with D maybe TRBD1 (5 bases). Germline loops: CDR1 SGHRS, CDR2 YFSETQ. Trimming pared 3 bases from V and 0 bases from J, leaving 15 bases between. This CDR3 comprises 16 residues. In DNA form, the CDR3 reads TGCGCCAGCAGCTCCGGGGGAGCGGGCATGAACACTGAAGCTTTCTTT. It codes for CASSSGGAGMNTEAFF. Full variable domain (rest looked up from reference TRBV5-1 and TRBJ1-1): KAGVTQTPRYLIKTRGQQVTLSCSPISGHRSVSWYQQTPGQGLQFLFEYFSETQRNKGNFPGRFSGRQFSNSRSEMNVSTLELGDSALYLCASSSGGAGMNTEAFFGQGTRLTVV.

This chain uses TRBV12-3 or TRBV12-4 with TRBJ2-1; TRBD2 aligns across 12 bases. The DNA matches TRBJ2-7 better at its end, which makes the J call doubtful. This CDR3 has 18 residues. The CDR3 loop reads CASSSSGRASRGYNEQYF. CDR3 bases: TGTGCCAGCAGCTCTAGCGGGAGGGCCTCGAGGGGATACAATGAGCAGTACTTC.

The chain uses TRBV11-2 and TRBJ2-1, with D unclear. The CDR3 extends over 14 amino acids. Trimming removed 5 bases at V and 7 bases at J, with 15 bases between. From germline, CDR1 is SGHAT and CDR2 FQNNGV. The CDR3 sequence is CASSPSGPFNEQFF. The CDR3 region has the DNA TGTGCCAGCAGCCCGTCAGGACCGTTTAATGAGCAGTTCTTC. The full variable domain, in which reference TRBV11-2 and TRBJ2-1 provide the parts outside the CDR3, is EAGVAQSPRYKIIEKRQSVAFWCNPISGHATLYWYQQILGQGPKLLIQFQNNGVVDDSQLPKDRFSAERLKGVDSTLKIQPAKLEDSAVYLCASSPSGPFNEQFFGPGTRLTVL.

This sequence joins TRBV7-9 and TRBJ1-2, with unresolved D. Trimming took 4 bases from V and 7 from J, leaving 22 bases between them. The CDR3 contains 16 residues. Looked up from germline, CDR1 is SEHNR and CDR2 is FQNEAQ (reference sequence). The CDR3 sequence: CASSSPSDGSWGGYTF. CDR3 nucleotides: TGTGCCAGCAGCTCCCCCTCCGACGGCTCTTGGGGTGGCTACACCTTC.

Turning to this clonotype: An end of the junction differs from the germline gene, which may be a read error. J is TRBJ2-7 and V is TRBV7-9; 7 bases are shared with TRBD1. The CDR3 spans 14 residues. Looked up from germline, CDR1 is SEHNR and CDR2 is FQNEAQ (reference sequence). The CDR3 here is CASSPGTEPYEKYF. As DNA, the CDR3 is TGTGCCAGCAGCCCGGGGACAGAGCCCTACGAGAAGTACTTC.

The chain carries TRBV28 and TRBJ2-7; TRBD2 aligns across 7 bases. The V and J ends lost 7 bases and 3 bases, in that order; junction bases with no gene match: 18. The CDR3 runs 17 residues. Germline CDR1 is MDHEN and CDR2 is SYDVKM. DNA for the CDR3: TGTGCCAGCACTCGCCCCTGGCGAGGGAGGGCCTTCTACGAGCAGTACTTC. This translates into CASTRPWRGRAFYEQYF.

CDR3 amino acids: CAWKPTGLNTEAFF. CDR3 nucleotide sequence: TGTGCCTGGAAACCAACGGGTTTGAACACTGAAGCTTTCTTT. This chain uses TRBV30 with TRBJ1-1, with D unclear. The CDR3 has 14 residues. Trimming removed 4 bases from V and 0 bases from J, with 12 bases in between. CDR1 and CDR2 (germline): GTSNPN, SVGIG (reference sequence). Drawing the rest from reference TRBV30 and TRBJ1-1, the complete variable domain is SQTIHQWPATLVQPVGSPLSLECTVEGTSNPNLYWYRQAAGRGLQLLFYSVGIGQISSEVPQNLSASRPQDRQFILSSKKLLLSDSGFYLCAWKPTGLNTEAFFGQGTRLTVV.

This clonotype has just a few counts. This sequence joins TRBV25-1 and TRBJ2-6; no reliable D call. Between the trimmed V and J ends, which lost 5 bases and 3 bases, there was a span of 8 bases. This CDR3 has 14 residues. Germline CDR1 MGHDK, CDR2 SYGVNS. CDR3: CASSRIGGANVLTF. The CDR3 DNA reads as TGTGCCAGCAGTCGAATCGGTGGGGCCAACGTCCTGACTTTC.

The rearrangement joins TRBV27 to TRBJ2-2; the match to TRBD1 covers 9 bases. Losses at the gene ends were 6 bases for V and 0 bases for J; bases not matched to a gene: 5. The germline CDR1 and CDR2 sequences are MNHEY and SMNVEV (reference sequence). This CDR3 has 16 residues. The CDR3 protein is CASSRRQGANTGELFF. The CDR3 nucleotides are TGTGCCAGCAGCAGACGACAGGGGGCGAACACCGGGGAGCTGTTTTTT.

This clonotype was counted many times. This chain connects TRBV20-1 to TRBJ1-5, with TRBD1 matching over 8 bases. Germline loops: CDR1 DFQATT, CDR2 SNEGSKA (reference sequence). CDR3 length equals 14 residues. With 7 bases clipped from V and 6 bases from J, the junction kept 11 bases outside the gene matches. CDR3: CSVQRGQEAQPQHF. The CDR3 DNA reads TGCAGTGTTCAGAGGGGACAGGAGGCTCAGCCCCAGCATTTT.